The source of this TCR beta chain is a study of identical twins. Study-wide findings and caveats: The study drew conclusions from cross-sectional statistical analysis, not from following the same donors. Invariant cells of the MAIT and iNKT types might have partly distorted the zero-insertion analyses. Beta clonotypes that were abundant in cord blood contained fewer insertions, a pattern absent from memory repertoires.

Worth noting for this clonotype: Its matching antigen is unknown.

From the 5' RACE reads, TCRdb called clonotypes with MiXCR, one entry per CDR3 protein. There are about 460,000 distinct CDR3 sequences in the sample; 13% to 15% occur only once, and about 0.52% lies in the top ten. The CDR3 contains 15 residues. In germline, CDR1 is SNHLY, CDR2 FYNNEI. The germline V and J ends were trimmed by 0 bases and 7 bases, with 15 bases remaining between them. This same sample was also part of a study on yellow fever vaccine responses in identical twins. That work adds: Reportedly, twins' vaccine T cell responses looked partly convergent and partly personalized.

Sequenced sample: CD4+ T cells sorted from blood. The chain recombines TRBV2 with TRBJ2-5; unclear D gene. The TCR comes from a woman between 18 and 29 years old in good health. The CDR3 protein is CASSEAAPPYGTQYF. Written as DNA, the CDR3 is TGTGCCAGCAGTGAAGCGGCCCCTCCCTACGGGACCCAGTACTTC.